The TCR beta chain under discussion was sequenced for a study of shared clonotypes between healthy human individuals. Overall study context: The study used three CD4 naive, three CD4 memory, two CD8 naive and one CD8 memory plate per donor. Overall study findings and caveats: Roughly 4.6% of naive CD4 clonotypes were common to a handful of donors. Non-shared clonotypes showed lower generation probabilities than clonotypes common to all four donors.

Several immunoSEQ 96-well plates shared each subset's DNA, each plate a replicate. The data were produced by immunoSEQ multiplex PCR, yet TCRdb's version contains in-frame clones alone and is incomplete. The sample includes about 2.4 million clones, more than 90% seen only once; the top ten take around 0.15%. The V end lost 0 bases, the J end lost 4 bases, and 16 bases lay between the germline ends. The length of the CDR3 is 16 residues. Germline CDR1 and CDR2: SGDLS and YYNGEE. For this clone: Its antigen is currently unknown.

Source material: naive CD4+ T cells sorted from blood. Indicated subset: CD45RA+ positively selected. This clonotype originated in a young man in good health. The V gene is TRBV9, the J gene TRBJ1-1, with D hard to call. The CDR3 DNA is TGTGCCAGCAGCGTAGCTGAGACACTCTCTCCCACTGAAGCTTTCTTT. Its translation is CASSVAETLSPTEAFF.